This TCR beta chain was sequenced for a study of OX40 agonist ivuxolimab in advanced cancers. Study-level information: Across the patients, intravenous ivuxolimab was delivered every 2 weeks at 0.01 to 10 mg/kg. Under the entry rules, prior anti-PD-1, anti-PD-L1 or anti-CTLA-4 therapy was allowed, and about 40% had some.

Study-wide results and limits: With doses of 0.1 to 3.0 mg/kg, CD4+ and CD8+ blood T cells had undergone clonal expansion by week 6.

This table comes from immunoSEQ multiplex PCR, and its TCRdb copy is limited to in-frame clones, with some not included. The sample shows about 73,000 clones, just under 90% of them seen only once. The CDR3 spans 13 residues. The ends were cut back, 4 bases at V and 2 bases at J, with 7 bases in the middle. From germline, CDR1 is SGHDT and CDR2 YYEEEE. The sample holds a few counts of this clone. Its antigen is as yet unknown. This receptor was obtained from an adult with an advanced solid tumor such as melanoma, head and neck, liver or kidney cancer. The rearrangement uses TRBV5-6 and TRBJ1-5, with TRBD1 as a possible D gene (5 bases). Sequencing used CD4+ or CD8+ T cells sorted from blood, obtained in a trial of the OX40 agonist ivuxolimab. As DNA, the CDR3 is TGTGCCAGCAGCACGGGGGGCAATCAGCCCCAGCATTTT. Its protein is CASSTGGNQPQHF. Full variable domain (remainder filled in from reference TRBV5-6 and TRBJ1-5): DAGVTQSPTHLIKTRGQQVTLRCSPKSGHDTVSWYQQALGQGPQFIFQYYEEEERQRGNFPDRFSGHQFPNYSSELNVNALLLGDSALYLCASSTGGNQPQHFGDGTRLSIL.